The rows below give T cell receptor beta chains drawn from one sample of a study of beta chain features in type 1 diabetes. Using immunoSEQ multiplex PCR, the repertoire was profiled, and TCRdb retains in-frame clones only, with some absent. The data show about 24,000 clones, roughly 69% seen once. Sequencing was carried out using Tregs from blood. The source is a woman aged 35 to 49 in good health. Each CDR3 is given without its conserved first and last residue. Rows give clone size only sometimes, using once, few, many, or a class for an expanded clone.

j_gene: TRBJ2-4
abundance: few
v_gene: TRBV5-1
CDR3aa: ASSLGGEDIQY

j_gene: TRBJ2-2
abundance: -
v_gene: TRBV9
CDR3aa: ASSSNRGYNTGELF

j_gene: TRBJ2-1
abundance: few
v_gene: TRBV2
CDR3aa: ATHKDGNLYYNEQF

j_gene: TRBJ2-3
abundance: -
v_gene: TRBV5-1
CDR3aa: ASSLQGPTDTQY

j_gene: TRBJ2-7
abundance: few
v_gene: TRBV4-1
CDR3aa: ASSQVDLLPDSSYEQY

j_gene: TRBJ2-4
abundance: -
v_gene: TRBV9
CDR3aa: ASSVSPTGANIQY

j_gene: TRBJ2-3
abundance: -
v_gene: TRBV29-1
CDR3aa: SVRTGGGDTQY

j_gene: TRBJ2-3
abundance: -
v_gene: TRBV2
CDR3aa: ASRVTSGVITDTQY

j_gene: TRBJ1-5
abundance: -
v_gene: TRBV2
CDR3aa: ASRDTGGSGNQPQH

j_gene: TRBJ2-3
abundance: -
v_gene: TRBV7-8
CDR3aa: ASSHLGDTQY

j_gene: TRBJ2-2
abundance: -
v_gene: TRBV11-2
CDR3aa: ASSLDRVISGELF

j_gene: TRBJ2-7
abundance: few
v_gene: TRBV11-2
CDR3aa: ASSLLGEPRGTQY

j_gene: TRBJ2-5
abundance: -
v_gene: TRBV11-2
CDR3aa: ASSPTRGGIQETQY

j_gene: TRBJ1-1
abundance: -
v_gene: TRBV18
CDR3aa: ASSPQSGAEAF

j_gene: TRBJ2-1
abundance: -
v_gene: TRBV7-7
CDR3aa: ASSLGLAGLNEQF

j_gene: TRBJ1-5
abundance: -
v_gene: TRBV21-1
CDR3aa: ASPGVEH

j_gene: TRBJ1-1
abundance: once
v_gene: TRBV7-6
CDR3aa: ASSYRANTEAF

j_gene: TRBJ2-3
abundance: few
v_gene: TRBV5-1
CDR3aa: ASSLVPSGASSTDTQY

j_gene: TRBJ2-7
abundance: -
v_gene: TRBV5-4
CDR3aa: ASSSGLSYEQY

j_gene: TRBJ2-5
abundance: -
v_gene: TRBV5-1
CDR3aa: ASSPDFLLAGQETQY

j_gene: TRBJ2-2
abundance: -
v_gene: TRBV5-1
CDR3aa: ASIDSWTGELF

j_gene: TRBJ1-6
abundance: once
v_gene: TRBV6-1
CDR3aa: ASRTGISPLH

j_gene: TRBJ2-3
abundance: -
v_gene: TRBV29-1
CDR3aa: SVESGSDTQY

j_gene: TRBJ2-7
abundance: -
v_gene: TRBV18
CDR3aa: ASSPLDRGIGEQY